This T cell receptor beta chain emerged from a study of CD8+ T cells in alopecia areata. Study as a whole: For treated patients, severity scores reflected the percentage of scalp area affected. General study findings and limits: Persistence in scalp and blood during tofacitinib was observed for many expanded lesional clones.

Sequencing templates came from extracted RNA that was reverse transcribed into cDNA. This table comes from immunoSEQ multiplex PCR, and its TCRdb copy is limited to in-frame clones, with some not included. In the table there are 200,000 to 250,000 clones, roughly 64% of which are singletons. CDR1 and CDR2 (germline): KGHSH, LQKENI. The V gene lost 2 bases and the J gene lost 8 bases, with 15 bases spanning the gap. The CDR3 loop spans 15 amino acids. Concerning this clone itself: Its target is not known.

Treatment given: oral pan-JAK inhibitor, 5-10 mg twice daily. J is TRBJ1-4 and V is TRBV18; D gene uncertain. This specimen was CD4+ T cells sorted from blood, taken at week 4, from a patient treated with tofacitinib. The sequence was collected from a human donor with alopecia areata. The CDR3 region has the DNA TGTGCCAGCTCACCATATGAGGGTCTGGAGGAAAAACTGTTTTTT. As protein: CASSPYEGLEEKLFF.